This TCR beta chain is drawn from a study of blood T cell repertoires in COVID-19 (dated by TCRdb to the early 2020s). Regarding the research as a whole: Samples covering the acute and convalescent phases of COVID-19 were provided by collaborators in the United States, Italy and Spain. The prospective study material was composed of cDNA or gDNA derived from T cells, B-cell-depleted T cells, or PBMCs. Deeply sampled blood TCRbeta repertoires from subjects exposed to, actively infected with, or recovered from COVID-19 were included in the dataset. The repertoires were made available in a free public database intended to serve as a resource for research on the immune response to SARS-CoV-2. Samples were obtained from the ongoing ImmuneRACE study (first 160 participants) and from some 1,200 subjects provided by 6 global collaborators. Nearly every sample came with metadata listing a de-identified subject ID, COVID-19 status, age in years and sex. Where HLA class I and class II types were available, the types were taken from metadata supplied by the sample provider, not from assay-based typing. Overall study results and their limits: How much clinical and demographic metadata was included differed by source and by participant, and the metadata was provided uncurated.

The collaborating institutions used their own protocols to collect whole blood in K2EDTA tubes. Collaborator samples were shipped for TCRbeta analysis as frozen whole blood, isolated PBMCs, or DNA extracted from either sample type. Remarks on this clone: Its antigen is not yet known. There are no base qualities to consult, and no much larger clone falls within one base.

The immunoSEQ Assay, a bias-controlled multiplex PCR, was used to amplify TCRbeta CDR3 regions from genomic DNA. Turning to the authors' computational methods: The number of nucleated cells in each sample was estimated from the amplification of reference gene primers within the assay. Sequence reads were collapsed and filtered to measure the absolute abundance of every unique TCRbeta CDR3 rearrangement. For each sample, productive Simpson clonality was calculated as the square root of Simpson's diversity index across productive rearrangements. The table was pulled from immuneACCESS by TCRdb, which kept in-frame rearrangements only. Such tables lose some clones; where checked, under half of the loss comes from unresolved V genes, and the rest has no known cause. V, J and clone size are taken as reported in that table, and D and trimming were inferred from the DNA itself. This sample gives roughly 170,000 clones in total; approximately 80% of them show up just once. Roughly 7.1% of the sample comes from the top ten.

CDR1 and CDR2 were assigned from the germline V gene as MGHDK and SYGVNS. Trimming removed 5 bases from V and 2 bases from J; the gene matches leave 4 bases unexplained. From its cysteine to its phenylalanine, the CDR3 spans 15 amino acids. Only CDR3 DNA remains: 45 bases, in frame from the first base. Sequenced input: peripheral blood. The receptor comes from a human donor in a cohort sampled during active COVID-19. In this chain, TRBV25-1 is recombined with TRBJ2-1; the junction holds 9 bases that match TRBD1. The nucleotide sequence is given as TGTGCCAGCAGTAAGGGACAGGGCACCTACAATGAGCAGTTCTTC. This encodes CASSKGQGTYNEQFF.